The 29 T cell receptor beta chains in this list originate from one sample, sequenced in a study of beta chain features in type 1 diabetes. Investigators reverse transcribed all isolated RNA, so they sequenced expressed TCRB transcripts. The method was immunoSEQ multiplex PCR; TCRdb's version includes in-frame clones alone and lacks a portion of them. Among 350,000 or so clones listed, around a fifth were seen once. Sequences were obtained from naive CD4+ T cells from blood. The receptors were sampled from a young woman in good health.

CDR3 residues: CAWIGRLSYEQYF. The CDR3 bases are TGTGCCTGGATAGGCAGGTTGTCCTACGAGCAGTACTTC. This sequence joins TRBV30 and TRBJ2-7; D is unclear. Germline values: CDR1 GTSNPN, CDR2 SVGIG (reference sequence). CDR3 size: 13 residues. V was pared by 4 bases and J by 1 base, with 11 bases between.

V and J are TRBV5-6 and TRBJ2-1; no firm D call. CDR1 SGHDT and CDR2 YYEEEE come from the germline V gene. The CDR3 has 12 amino acids. V lost 0 bases to trimming and J lost 7 bases, with 5 bases between them. The CDR3 region has the DNA TGTGCCAGCAGCTTGGTCCGGAATGAGCAGTTCTTC. It codes for CASSLVRNEQFF.

The gene calls are TRBV7-2 and TRBJ2-3; D is perhaps TRBD1 (6 bases). The CDR3 runs to 17 residues. V was pared by 1 base and J by 0 bases, with 14 bases between. The germline CDR1 and CDR2 sequences are SGHTA and FQGNSA. The CDR3 nucleotides read TGTGCCAGCAGCTTAGATTTGGACAGATCTAGCACAGATACGCAGTATTTT. Translated: CASSLDLDRSSTDTQYF.

In this sample, this clone turned up a few times. V and J are TRBV10-3 and TRBJ2-5; the D gene is possibly TRBD1 (6 bases). CDR3 length equals 12 residues. From germline, CDR1 is ENHRY and CDR2 SYGVKD. V lost 8 bases and J 2 bases, leaving 9 bases between the germline ends. CDR3 nucleotides: TGTGCCATCCGGACAGAACAAGAGACCCAGTACTTC. This gives the protein CAIRTEQETQYF.

The sample holds a few counts of this clone. The chain links TRBV7-2 to TRBJ2-5; no definite D call. Trimming stripped 8 bases from V and 5 bases from J, with 9 bases between. This CDR3 has 11 amino acids. Germline V gives CDR1 SGHTA, CDR2 FQGNSA. CDR3 sequence (DNA): TGTGCCAGCGCACGAGAGGAGACCCAGTACTTC. Residues: CASAREETQYF.

This clone turned up a few times. This chain uses TRBV4-3 with TRBJ2-7; 12 bases are a match to TRBD1. Trimming at V came to 4 bases and at J to 4 bases, leaving 17 bases not matched to a gene. Germline CDR1 LGHNA, CDR2 YSLEER. The CDR3 extends over 19 amino acids. The CDR3 nucleotides are TGCGCCAGCAGCCGCCCCCATCTGCCCGGGACAGGGGGCTATTACGAGCAGTACTTC. Amino acids: CASSRPHLPGTGGYYEQYF.

In its sample, this clone was seen a few times. This rearrangement joins TRBV5-4 to TRBJ1-5; D not resolved. The CDR3 contains 13 residues. V was pared by 2 bases and J by 4 bases, with 7 bases between. Germline lookup yields CDR1 SGHNT and CDR2 YYREEE (reference sequence). The chain's CDR3 is CASSLEQNQPQHF. The CDR3 bases are TGTGCCAGCAGCTTAGAACAGAATCAGCCCCAGCATTTT.

This sequence joins TRBV30 and TRBJ2-3; perhaps TRBD2 as D (6 bases). Deletions cut 4 bases from V and 0 bases from J, with 14 bases between. CDR1 GTSNPN and CDR2 SVGIG come from the germline V gene (reference sequence). The CDR3 loop spans 15 amino acids. CDR3 coding DNA: TGTGCCTGGAATTACGGGAGCGCTAGCACAGATACGCAGTATTTT. This translates into CAWNYGSASTDTQYF.

A single count supports this clone. V and J are TRBV18 and TRBJ1-5; 9 positions agree with TRBD1. This CDR3 contains 16 residues. Per germline, CDR1 KGHSH and CDR2 LQKENI. With V trimmed by 6 bases and J by 5 bases, 11 bases remained unmatched. This chain's CDR3 is CASSQSPGQGDQPQHF. CDR3 bases: TGTGCCAGCTCCCAAAGCCCGGGACAGGGTGATCAGCCCCAGCATTTT.

The chain has TRBV5-1 and TRBJ2-4; D call uncertain. The CDR3 runs 15 residues. Deletions cut 0 bases from V and 1 base from J, with 8 bases between. CDR1 is SGHRS, CDR2 YFSETQ, per germline. The CDR3 nucleotides read TGCGCCAGCAGCTTGGAGTGGGCGGCCAAAAACATTCAGTACTTC. It specifies CASSLEWAAKNIQYF.

Worth noting for this clone: Different DNA sequences within this sample yield the same CDR3. The V and J genes are TRBV29-1 and TRBJ2-3, with TRBD2 matching 7 bases. Trimming took 2 bases from V and 0 from J; bases not matched to a gene: 2. The CDR3 consists of 14 residues. CDR1 and CDR2 from the germline V gene are SQVTM and ANQGSEA. Here the CDR3 DNA reads TGCAGCGTTGAATCTAGCGGAAGCACAGATACGCAGTATTTT. It translates to CSVESSGSTDTQYF.

This clone has just a few counts. This rearrangement joins TRBV23-1 to TRBJ1-2; 8 bases align to TRBD1. TRBV23-1 is given ORF status, its function remaining uncertain. The CDR3 is 16 amino acids. With 0 bases clipped from V and 3 bases from J, the junction kept 6 bases outside the gene matches. DNA of the CDR3: TGCGCCAGCAGTCAATCGCCGGGACAGGAGGACTATGGCTACACCTTC. Encoded protein: CASSQSPGQEDYGYTF.

This clone was seen only a few times. The rearrangement links TRBV14 to TRBJ2-1; TRBD2 is a possible D gene (5 bases). From germline, CDR1 is SGHDN and CDR2 FVKESK. V lost 0 bases to trimming and J lost 5 bases, with 14 bases between them. This CDR3 contains 16 residues. The chain's CDR3 is CASSQDTGVGDNEQFF. The CDR3 DNA sequence: TGTGCCAGCAGCCAAGACACCGGGGTCGGAGACAATGAGCAGTTCTTC. The full variable domain, its missing parts supplied by reference TRBV14 and TRBJ2-1, is EAGVTQFPSHSVIEKGQTVTLRCDPISGHDNLYWYRRVMGKEIKFLLHFVKESKQDESGMPNNRFLAERTGGTYSTLKVQPAELEDSGVYFCASSQDTGVGDNEQFFGPGTRLTVL.

This clone was seen a few times. The rearrangement uses TRBV2 and TRBJ1-2; 7 bases fit TRBD1. The CDR3 extends over 15 amino acids. The junction had 12 bases not matched to a gene; V was cut back by 7 bases and J by 4 bases. CDR1 and CDR2 (germline): SNHLY, FYNNEI. This CDR3 is CASTTTGYYAYGYTF. In nucleotides, the CDR3 is TGTGCCAGCACCACGACAGGGTATTATGCCTATGGCTACACCTTC. Drawing the rest from reference TRBV2 and TRBJ1-2, the complete variable domain is EPEVTQTPSHQVTQMGQEVILRCVPISNHLYFYWYRQILGQKVEFLVSFYNNEISEKSEIFDDQFSVERPDGSNFTLKIRSTKLEDSAMYFCASTTTGYYAYGYTFGSGTRLTVV.

The CDR3 region is CASSLTRSSYNEQFF. Here the CDR3 DNA reads TGTGCCAGCAGCTTAACTAGGAGCTCCTACAATGAGCAGTTCTTC. The chain links TRBV11-2 to TRBJ2-1; TRBD2 is a possible D gene (5 bases). Trimming stripped 2 bases from V and 0 bases from J, with 8 bases between. Germline loops: CDR1 SGHAT, CDR2 FQNNGV. The CDR3 has 15 amino acids.

The table lists this clone with a few counts. V gene TRBV7-8 combines with J gene TRBJ1-1; D gene ambiguous. The CDR3 extends over 14 amino acids. Germline assignment: CDR1 SGHVS and CDR2 FQNEAQ. Trimming shortened V by 5 bases and J by 1 base, and 11 bases separated the two germline ends. The CDR3 is CASSPQVGNTEAFF. CDR3 DNA sequence: TGTGCCAGCAGCCCCCAGGTGGGGAACACTGAAGCTTTCTTT.

In this sample, this clone turned up a few times. This sequence joins TRBV9 and TRBJ1-2; the match to TRBD1 covers 7 bases. The CDR3 extends over 14 amino acids. V was clipped by 0 bases and J by 4 bases; unmatched bases: 3. The germline gives CDR1 SGDLS, CDR2 YYNGEE. The CDR3 region is CASSVGPGGYGYTF. The CDR3 nucleotides are TGTGCCAGCAGCGTAGGCCCAGGGGGCTATGGCTACACCTTC. The full variable domain, its missing parts supplied by reference TRBV9 and TRBJ1-2, is DSGVTQTPKHLITATGQRVTLRCSPRSGDLSVYWYQQSLDQGLQFLIQYYNGEERAKGNILERFSAQQFPDLHSELNLSSLELGDSALYFCASSVGPGGYGYTFGSGTRLTVV.

Only a few counts were recorded for this clone. V is TRBV9 and J is TRBJ1-4; weak D call: TRBD1 (6 bases). CDR1 and CDR2 from the germline V gene are SGDLS and YYNGEE. The CDR3 has 14 amino acids. The V end lost 4 bases, the J end lost 8 bases, and 15 bases lay between the germline ends. The CDR3 nucleotides are TGTGCCAGCAGCTCTCAACAGGGAAGCGAAAAACTGTTTTTT. It is translated as CASSSQQGSEKLFF.

The chain combines TRBV20-1 with TRBJ1-5; D is unclear. The CDR3 totals 10 residues. Germline V gene sequence: CDR1 DFQATT, CDR2 SNEGSKA (reference sequence). V lost 6 bases and J lost 8, with 8 bases in between. The CDR3 nucleotides read TGCAGTGCGGGAGGGAAGCCCCAGCATTTT. It encodes CSAGGKPQHF.

J is TRBJ1-2 and V is TRBV4-3, with D possibly TRBD1 on 6 matching bases. The CDR3 is 15 amino acids. Between the trimmed V and J ends, which lost 0 bases and 3 bases, there was a span of 11 bases. Germline-derived CDR1 and CDR2 are LGHNA and YSLEER. The CDR3 here is CASSQEGRGYYGYTF. The DNA of the CDR3 is TGCGCCAGCAGCCAAGAAGGCAGGGGCTACTATGGCTACACCTTC.

V and J are TRBV29-1 and TRBJ1-2; TRBD1 aligns across 9 bases. CDR1 is SQVTM and CDR2 is ANQGSEA in the germline V gene. CDR3 length: 15 residues. The V gene end was trimmed by 3 bases and the J gene end by 8 bases; junction bases not matched to a gene: 13. CDR3 in DNA: TGCAGCGTTGATGGGACAGGGTATTATTCAGAGGGCTACACCTTC. Encoded protein: CSVDGTGYYSEGYTF. Full variable domain (remainder filled in from reference TRBV29-1 and TRBJ1-2): SAVISQKPSRDICQRGTSLTIQCQVDSQVTMMFWYRQQPGQSLTLIATANQGSEATYESGFVIDKFPISRPNLTFSTLTVSNMSPEDSSIYLCSVDGTGYYSEGYTFGSGTRLTVV.

The gene calls are TRBV7-9 and TRBJ2-1; 11 bases line up with TRBD1. The V gene's germline CDR1 is SEHNR and CDR2 FQNEAQ (reference sequence). V gave up 2 bases and J gave up 1 base; unmatched junction bases: 10. This CDR3 has 19 amino acids. In nucleotides, the CDR3 is TGTGCCAGCAGCTTATGGACAGGGGGCTCCCTTGGGTCCTACAATGAGCAGTTCTTC. Translating it yields CASSLWTGGSLGSYNEQFF. The entire variable domain, with the rest obtained from reference TRBV7-9 and TRBJ2-1, is as follows: DTGVSQNPRHKITKRGQNVTFRCDPISEHNRLYWYRQTLGQGPEFLTYFQNEAQLEKSRLLSDRFSAERPKGSFSTLEIQRTEQGDSAMYLCASSLWTGGSLGSYNEQFFGPGTRLTVL.

This clone came up a few times. The CDR3: CASSWGLAISTDTQYF. Here the CDR3 DNA reads TGTGCCAGCAGCTGGGGACTAGCGATTAGCACAGATACGCAGTATTTT. V usage is TRBV7-9 and J usage is TRBJ2-3, with 10 bases that match TRBD2. The junction had 4 bases not matched to a gene; V was cut back by 4 bases and J by 0 bases. The CDR3 consists of 16 residues. Germline V CDR1 and CDR2: SEHNR, FQNEAQ (reference sequence).

V and J are TRBV29-1 and TRBJ2-3; D may be TRBD1 (5 bases). The CDR3 is 13 amino acids. Looked up from germline, CDR1 is SQVTM and CDR2 is ANQGSEA. Trimming pared 0 bases from V and 1 base from J, leaving 5 bases between. CDR3: CSVEEGGTDTQYF. CDR3 DNA sequence: TGCAGCGTTGAAGAAGGGGGCACAGATACGCAGTATTTT.

The DNA for the CDR3 is TGTGCCATCAGTGAGTTCCCCACCGGGGAGAACGAGCAGTACTTC. Its protein is CAISEFPTGENEQYF. V gene TRBV10-3 combines with J gene TRBJ2-7; TRBD2 might be the D (5 bases). CDR1 is ENHRY and CDR2 is SYGVKD in the germline V gene. The CDR3 is made up of 15 amino acids. Trimming took 1 base from V and 5 from J, leaving 15 bases between them.

This clone was seen more than once but under ten times. This rearrangement joins TRBV9 to TRBJ1-1, with TRBD1 identical over 7 bases. The CDR3 totals 13 residues. The V gene's germline CDR1 is SGDLS and CDR2 YYNGEE. Trimming removed 3 bases from V and 6 bases from J; junction bases left unmatched: 5. The CDR3 coding sequence is TGTGCCAGCAGCGCCCGACAGGGATCTGAAGCTTTCTTT. Its translation is CASSARQGSEAFF.

The table lists this clone with a few counts. The chain couples TRBV25-1 to TRBJ2-1; D call uncertain. Trimming shortened V by 0 bases and J by 7 bases, and 7 bases separated the two germline ends. Germline CDR1 is MGHDK and CDR2 is SYGVNS. This CDR3 has 13 residues. As DNA, the CDR3 is TGTGCCAGCAGTGAATATGGGCTTAATGAGCAGTTCTTC. As protein: CASSEYGLNEQFF. Full variable domain (missing parts from reference TRBV25-1 and TRBJ2-1): EADIYQTPRYLVIGTGKKITLECSQTMGHDKMYWYQQDPGMELHLIHYSYGVNSTEKGDLSSESTVSRIRTEHFPLTLESARPSHTSQYLCASSEYGLNEQFFGPGTRLTVL.

This chain joins TRBV5-1 and TRBJ1-1; TRBD1 agrees at 9 bases. This CDR3 has 14 residues. V dropped 2 bases and J dropped 5; count of bases not matched to a gene: 4. The germline V gene encodes CDR1 SGHRS and CDR2 YFSETQ. In nucleotides, the CDR3 is TGCGCCAGCAGCTTAACGGGACAGGGAACTGAAGCTTTCTTT. Protein product: CASSLTGQGTEAFF.

This sequence joins TRBV7-9 and TRBJ1-4, with a weak D call TRBD1 (6 bases). The germline V gene has CDR1 SEHNR and CDR2 FQNEAQ (reference sequence). The CDR3 has 17 amino acids. V shed 5 bases and J shed 4 bases, with 20 bases lying between them. CDR3 DNA: TGTGCCAGCAGCACCCGACAGGCCGCTGGCCTTAATGAAAAACTGTTTTTT. It encodes CASSTRQAAGLNEKLFF.